This T cell receptor beta chain derives from a study of T cell clones after liver transplantation. Study-wide background: TCRbeta sequencing after a pre-transplant mixed lymphocyte reaction identified graft-donor-reactive clones, later tracked in post-transplant blood.

Points from the study as a whole: Post-transplant time points were not standardized, so conclusions are preliminary.

The CDR3 runs to 17 residues. Germline-derived CDR1 and CDR2 are MDHEN and SYDVKM. V lost 5 bases and J lost 5, with 21 bases in between. As regards this clone: Its matching antigen is unknown.

Using immunoSEQ multiplex PCR, the repertoire was profiled, and TCRdb retains in-frame clones only, with some absent. The sample lists roughly 100,000 clones; 82% were seen once. The source material was CD4+ T cells from blood, sampled before liver transplant. J is TRBJ1-4 and V is TRBV28; possible D gene TRBD1, 6 bases. The source of this sequence is a human donor who received a liver transplant. This CDR3 reads CASSLQQGPGRNEKLFF. In nucleotides, the CDR3 is TGTGCCAGCAGTCTCCAACAGGGCCCAGGAAGAAATGAAAAACTGTTTTTT.